This T cell receptor beta chain was profiled in a study of tissue T cells after allogeneic stem cell transplantation. By proportion, this clone is medium-sized. Its antigen is currently unknown. The genes and germline here are from mouse. The read ends 1 residue early relative to the CDR3; the germline J gene fills the gap. This CDR3 spans 15 amino acids. Trimming shortened V by 2 bases and J by 1 base, and 9 bases separated the two germline ends. Germline CDR1 NSHNY, CDR2 SYGAGN. Time point denoted: mouse harvest day 14 after allogeneic transplant. Each mouse received 10^7 T-cell-depleted marrow cells plus 10^6 splenic CD5+ T cells by tail vein. This mouse GVHD model was MHC-mismatched B6 to BALB/c, profiled day 7 or 14. Notes on the study in general: Motif-based clustering found tissue-specific repertoire signatures shared across patients, though few clones were shared.

Generated by immunoSEQ multiplex PCR, the TCRdb table keeps only in-frame clones and is missing some. This sample carries about 4,600 clones, approximately 48% of them seen once, and the ten largest clones take about a fifth. J is TRBJ2-2 and V is TRBV13-1; maybe TRBD2 (6 bases). The sequence derives from a female BALB/c mouse given C57BL/6 T cells with graft-versus-host disease after an allogeneic hematopoietic cell transplant. The source material was lymph node tissue. The CDR3 bases that were read are TGTGCCAGCAGTGAGCACTGGGTAAACACCGGGCAGCTCTAC. Its translation: CASSEHWVNTGQLY. The full CDR3 protein is CASSEHWVNTGQLYF.